This entry describes one T cell receptor beta chain. The antigen remains undetermined. These data originate in a study of CD8+ T cells in alopecia areata. Extracted RNA was reverse transcribed, and the resulting cDNA served as sequencing template. Sequenced by immunoSEQ multiplex PCR; TCRdb stores in-frame clones only, minus some. The table has under 250,000 clones, around three fifths seen once. Study conclusions and caveats: Scalp repertoires also include resident alphabeta T cells from normal skin. Scalp lesions, especially in alopecia totalis/universalis, had higher clonality than normal scalp.

From germline, CDR1 is PRHDT and CDR2 FYEKMQ (reference sequence). Trimming removed 5 bases at V and 2 bases at J, with 16 bases between. The CDR3 has 15 residues. Using a FACSAria, the CD4+ and CD8+ T cells were sorted from the PBMCs. This clonotype originated in a human donor in good health. The chain links TRBV13 to TRBJ2-7; D gene uncertain. The sequenced material came from CD8+ T cells sorted from blood. This CDR3 reads CASSEQPGQPYEQYF. The CDR3 DNA sequence: TGTGCCAGCAGCGAACAACCGGGCCAACCCTACGAGCAGTACTTC.